The next 8 T cell receptor beta chains were all read from a single sample in a study of a mutant IDH1 vaccine in newly diagnosed glioma. The antigens for these receptors are not known. Clones were sequenced by immunoSEQ multiplex PCR, and TCRdb holds only the in-frame ones, with some missing. This sample yields 30,000 to 40,000 clones, of which over 80% are seen a single time; 2% to 2.5% belongs to the top ten. Noted time point: week 11, during vaccination. One vaccine dose held 300 ug of mutant IDH1 20-mer peptide and came with topical imiquimod. The input for sequencing was PBMCs, taken from a glioma patient whose treatment included an IDH1 peptide vaccine. All receptors derive from a middle-aged man with glioma.

This clone was observed a few times. The chain employs TRBV4-3 and TRBJ2-7; 8 nucleotides align to TRBD2. V gave up 2 bases and J gave up 1 base; unmatched junction bases: 4. This CDR3 contains 15 residues. Germline V gives CDR1 LGHNA, CDR2 YSLEER. In DNA form, the CDR3 reads TGCGCCAGCAGCCAATTGCTAGCGGGTTCCTACGAGCAGTACTTC. This translates into CASSQLLAGSYEQYF.

The chain combines TRBV5-6 with TRBJ2-1; 7 bases are a match to TRBD2. J was trimmed by 7 bases and V by 0 bases; bases with no gene match: 7. Germline lookup yields CDR1 SGHDT and CDR2 YYEEEE. CDR3 length: 15 residues. CDR3 DNA sequence: TGTGCCAGCAGCTTGGACGTAGCGGGTAGAAATGAGCAGTTCTTC. It specifies CASSLDVAGRNEQFF.

The chain carries TRBV29-1 and TRBJ2-7; maybe TRBD2 (6 bases). CDR3 size: 16 residues. Germline CDR1 reads SQVTM; CDR2 reads ANQGSEA. The ends were cut back, 0 bases at V and 5 bases at J, with 20 bases in the middle. CDR3 sequence: CSVEDLPGGGGNEQYF. The CDR3 coding sequence is TGCAGCGTTGAAGATCTTCCTGGGGGAGGAGGAAACGAGCAGTACTTC.

This clone was seen once. This chain connects TRBV11-2 to TRBJ1-1; possible D gene TRBD1, 6 bases. Trimming took off 5 bases at V and 4 bases at J, with 20 bases between the two ends. Germline loops: CDR1 SGHAT, CDR2 FQNNGV. The CDR3 spans 16 residues. CDR3 amino acids: CASSPNTGPGGTEAFF. The CDR3 coding sequence is TGTGCCAGCAGCCCAAATACAGGGCCCGGGGGCACTGAAGCTTTCTTT.

This clone was recorded once. The J gene is TRBJ2-7, the V gene TRBV7-2; D possibly corresponds to TRBD2 (5 bases). The CDR3 runs 13 residues. Looked up from germline, CDR1 is SGHTA and CDR2 is FQGNSA. Trimming pared 5 bases from V and 5 bases from J, leaving 13 bases between. The CDR3 region has the DNA TGTGCCAGCAGCCGCCCCGGGGTCCACGAGCAGTACTTC. It yields the protein CASSRPGVHEQYF.

This sequence joins TRBV6-5 and TRBJ2-7; maybe TRBD2 (6 bases). The CDR3 has 12 amino acids. The V and J ends lost 7 bases and 5 bases respectively, with 12 bases between them. Germline values: CDR1 MNHEY, CDR2 SVGAGI. CDR3 sequence: CASTGRTNEQYF. CDR3 bases: TGTGCCAGCACCGGGAGAACTAACGAGCAGTACTTC.

This clone was counted between two and nine times. The chain has TRBV18 and TRBJ1-2; 8 nucleotides line up with TRBD1. Germline V lookup: CDR1 KGHSH, CDR2 LQKENI. CDR3 length: 13 amino acids. Trimming took 6 bases from V and 4 from J; bases not matched to a gene: 4. CDR3 loop: CASSTGTGYGYTF. The CDR3 DNA reads TGTGCCAGCTCTACCGGGACAGGCTATGGCTACACCTTC.

This chain links TRBV2 with TRBJ2-7, with 8 bases that match TRBD2. The CDR3 has 15 amino acids. The V segment lost 6 bases and the J segment 2 bases; nucleotides outside the gene matches: 9. Germline loops: CDR1 SNHLY, CDR2 FYNNEI. The CDR3 nucleotides are TGTGCCAGCAGGGCCGGGACTAGGGGTCCCTACGAGCAGTACTTC. Its protein product is CASRAGTRGPYEQYF.